The TCR beta chain described here comes from a study of T cells in localized non-small cell lung cancer. The germline V gene encodes CDR1 SGHTS and CDR2 YDEGEE. This CDR3 comprises 16 residues. The ends were cut back, 1 base at V and 1 base at J, with 14 bases in the middle. Sequenced by immunoSEQ multiplex PCR; TCRdb stores in-frame clones only, minus some. The data show approximately 83,000 clones, with 88% seen just once and 20% to 25% held by the top ten. The V call is TRBV5-8, the J call TRBJ1-2, with D tentatively TRBD1 (6 bases). The TCR comes from a woman aged 40 to 75 with stage I squamous cell lung carcinoma. The input for sequencing was peripheral blood, taken before any cancer treatment. The CDR3 DNA is TGTGCCAGCAGCTTGTCCCGGGACACCTATAACTATGGCTACACCTTC. As protein: CASSLSRDTYNYGYTF. The entire variable domain, with the rest obtained from reference TRBV5-8 and TRBJ1-2, is as follows: EAGVTQSPTHLIKTRGQQATLRCSPISGHTSVYWYQQALGLGLQFLLWYDEGEERNRGNFPPRFSGRQFPNYSSELNVNALELEDSALYLCASSLSRDTYNYGYTFGSGTRLTVV.